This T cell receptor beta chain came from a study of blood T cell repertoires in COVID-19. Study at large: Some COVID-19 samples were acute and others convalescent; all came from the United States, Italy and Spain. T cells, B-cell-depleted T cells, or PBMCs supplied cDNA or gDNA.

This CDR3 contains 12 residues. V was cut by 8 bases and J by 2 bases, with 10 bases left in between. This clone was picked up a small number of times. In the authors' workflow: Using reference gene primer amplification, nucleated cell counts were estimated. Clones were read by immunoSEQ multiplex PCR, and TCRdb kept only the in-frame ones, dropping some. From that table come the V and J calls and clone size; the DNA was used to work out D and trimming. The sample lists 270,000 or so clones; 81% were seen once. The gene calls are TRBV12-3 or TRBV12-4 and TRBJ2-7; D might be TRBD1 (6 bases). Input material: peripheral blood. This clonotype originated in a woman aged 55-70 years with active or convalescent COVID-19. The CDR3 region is CASGTGTYEQYF. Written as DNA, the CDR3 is TGTGCCAGCGGAACAGGGACCTACGAGCAGTACTTC.